This record concerns one T cell receptor (beta chain) sequence. Original data processing: Estimated nucleated cell counts came from reference gene primer amplification. TCRdb's table, derived via immunoSEQ multiplex PCR, lists solely in-frame clones and lacks some. V and J calls and clone size are copied from that table; D and trimming were computed from the DNA. The table shows a few hundred thousand clones, with approximately 85% occurring only once. This sample is part of a study of blood T cell repertoires in COVID-19. In the study overall: Donors in the United States, Italy and Spain gave samples during acute or convalescent COVID-19.

Followed longitudinally, the Seattle patients had been enrolled during active infection. V lost 6 bases, J lost 2 bases, and 8 bases stayed unmatched. The CDR3 has 15 residues. From germline, CDR1 is MNHEY and CDR2 SVGAGI. This receptor was taken from a human donor with COVID-19, enrolled during active disease. The donor label of this sample is uncertain. The V and J genes are TRBV6-5 and TRBJ1-2; 8 bases align to TRBD1. The source material was peripheral blood. CDR3 sequence: CASRSQGEMNYGYTF. The CDR3, as DNA: TGTGCCAGCAGGTCACAGGGGGAGATGAACTATGGCTACACCTTC.